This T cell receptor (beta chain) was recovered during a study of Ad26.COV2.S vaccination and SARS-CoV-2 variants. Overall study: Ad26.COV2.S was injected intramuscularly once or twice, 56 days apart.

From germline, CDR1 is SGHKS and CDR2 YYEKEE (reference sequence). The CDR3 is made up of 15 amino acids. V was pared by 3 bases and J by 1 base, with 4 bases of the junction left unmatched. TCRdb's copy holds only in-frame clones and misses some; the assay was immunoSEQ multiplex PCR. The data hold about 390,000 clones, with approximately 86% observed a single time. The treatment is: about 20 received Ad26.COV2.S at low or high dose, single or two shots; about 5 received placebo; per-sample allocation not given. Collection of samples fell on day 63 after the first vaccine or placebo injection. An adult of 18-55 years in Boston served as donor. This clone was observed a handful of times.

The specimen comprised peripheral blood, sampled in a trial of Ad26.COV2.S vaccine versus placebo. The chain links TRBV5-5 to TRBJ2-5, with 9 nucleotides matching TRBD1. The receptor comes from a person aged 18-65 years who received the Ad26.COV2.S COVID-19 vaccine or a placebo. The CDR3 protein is CASSSTGGPQETQYF. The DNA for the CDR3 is TGTGCCAGCAGCTCGACAGGGGGGCCCCAAGAGACCCAGTACTTC.